The 26 T cell receptor beta chains in this list originate from one sample, sequenced in a study of post-analysis software for immune sequencing data. cDNA libraries of TCR beta carried unique molecular identifiers. TCRdb itself ran the PCR reads through MiXCR, one entry per CDR3 protein. The top ten clones hold roughly 4.4% of a sample with hundreds of thousands of distinct CDR3 sequences, around 50% of them seen once. Findings and caveats of the study: Controls showed lower frequencies than patients for a handful of TRBV segments, and TRBV5-6, TRBV5-1 and TRBV20-1 were among these.

No antigen has been assigned to these receptors. The sequenced sample consisted of blood. The receptors derive from a girl aged 10 to 17 with multiple sclerosis.

The rearrangement uses TRBV21-1 and TRBJ2-5; TRBD1, the D gene given by the table, was not confirmed from the DNA. TRBV21-1 is flagged as a pseudogene. The CDR3 spans 15 residues. The CDR3 bases are TGTGCCAGCAGCCTTCGACGGTACTACGAGGGGGAGCAGTACTTC. This encodes CASSLRRYYEGEQYF.

The chain links TRBV6-6 to TRBJ2-7; TRBD2 matches at 10 bases. The end of the DNA aligns better with TRBJ2-1, so the J call may be wrong. The germline V gene has CDR1 MNHNY and CDR2 SVGAGI (reference sequence). This CDR3 region has 17 residues. The chain's CDR3 is CASSYGERAGGRDEQFF. In DNA, the CDR3 is TGTGCCAGCAGTTACGGAGAGCGAGCGGGGGGGCGGGATGAGCAGTTCTTC.

CDR3 residues: CASSVGTGWEQYF. The CDR3 DNA follows: TGTGCCAGCAGCGTAGGGACAGGGTGGGAGCAGTACTTC. V is TRBV9 and J is TRBJ2-5; the match to TRBD1 covers 8 bases. This CDR3 is 13 amino acids long. Trimming at V came to 0 bases and at J to 11 bases, leaving 6 bases not matched to a gene. Germline CDR1 SGDLS, CDR2 YYNGEE.

The gene calls are TRBV7-9 and TRBJ2-3; D is unresolved. CDR3 size: 14 residues. Germline V gene sequence: CDR1 SEHNR, CDR2 FQNEAQ (reference sequence). The germline V and J ends were trimmed by 6 bases and 3 bases, with 13 bases remaining between them. The CDR3 is CASSPFRMTDTQYF. The CDR3 DNA is TGTGCCAGCAGTCCCTTTAGGATGACAGATACGCAGTATTTT. Full variable domain (remainder filled in from reference TRBV7-9 and TRBJ2-3): DTGVSQNPRHKITKRGQNVTFRCDPISEHNRLYWYRQTLGQGPEFLTYFQNEAQLEKSRLLSDRFSAERPKGSFSTLEIQRTEQGDSAMYLCASSPFRMTDTQYFGPGTRLTVL.

The chain uses TRBV2 and TRBJ2-5, with D possibly called TRBD1 or TRBD2 (5 bases each). V lost 3 bases, J lost 2 bases, and 10 bases lay in between. Germline-derived CDR1 and CDR2 are SNHLY and FYNNEI. The CDR3 is 14 residues long. The CDR3 here is CASSDRDGQETQYF. The CDR3, as DNA: TGTGCCAGCAGTGACCGGGACGGACAAGAGACCCAGTACTTC.

This clonotype was recorded a few times. The chain uses TRBV5-1 and TRBJ1-5; possibly TRBD1 for D (5 bases). CDR1 and CDR2 (germline): SGHRS, YFSETQ. The CDR3 runs 14 residues. V shed 0 bases and J shed 7 bases, with 11 bases lying between them. CDR3: CASSLGVGQQPQHF. The CDR3 DNA is TGCGCCAGCAGCTTGGGTGTAGGACAACAGCCCCAGCATTTT.

The V gene is TRBV7-2, the J gene TRBJ2-7; 14 positions match TRBD2. Germline values: CDR1 SGHTA, CDR2 FQGNSA. Trimming cost V 1 base and J 4 bases; bases outside gene matches: 6. The CDR3 is 17 residues long. In DNA, the CDR3 is TGTGCCAGCAGCTTAGAGGTTGGGACTAGCGGGGGATACGAGCAGTACTTC. It is translated as CASSLEVGTSGGYEQYF.

The genes are TRBV6-5 and TRBJ2-7; tentative D call: TRBD2 (7 bases). Germline assignment: CDR1 MNHEY and CDR2 SVGAGI. Trimming pared 2 bases from V and 4 bases from J, leaving 18 bases between. There are 16 residues in the CDR3. The CDR3 is CASSYAAGEGGYEQYF. DNA of the CDR3: TGTGCCAGCAGTTACGCGGCAGGGGAGGGGGGATACGAGCAGTACTTC.

The rearrangement links TRBV7-9 to TRBJ2-5; TRBD2 aligns across 7 bases. Germline V gene data show CDR1 as SEHNR and CDR2 as FQNEAQ (reference sequence). The CDR3 covers 16 residues. The V gene end was trimmed by 5 bases and the J gene end by 0 bases; junction bases not matched to a gene: 9. This CDR3 is CASSDREDGYQETQYF. The CDR3, as DNA: TGTGCCAGCAGCGACCGGGAGGATGGGTACCAAGAGACCCAGTACTTC.

This rearrangement joins TRBV12-3 or TRBV12-4 to TRBJ2-7; TRBD1 matches 7 bases. This CDR3 region has 14 residues. The ends lost 3 bases at V and 0 bases at J; junction bases unmatched: 2. In DNA, the CDR3 is TGTGCCAGCAGTTTGGGACAGAACTCCTACGAGCAGTACTTC. It codes for CASSLGQNSYEQYF.

The chain is built from TRBV5-1 and TRBJ2-4, with a tentative D call TRBD1 (6 bases). The J call may be in error: the DNA end matches TRBJ2-7 better. Germline values: CDR1 SGHRS, CDR2 YFSETQ. CDR3 length: 15 residues. CDR3 protein: CASSERGLSSYEQYF. CDR3 nucleotides: TGCGCCAGCAGCGAGAGGGGGTTGAGCTCCTACGAGCAGTACTTC.

The J gene is TRBJ2-3, the V gene TRBV20-1, with 8 bases identical to TRBD2. The CDR3 consists of 16 residues. Trimming cost V 1 base and J 3 bases; bases outside gene matches: 9. The germline V gene encodes CDR1 DFQATT and CDR2 SNEGSKA (reference sequence). CDR3 residues: CSARGGGASGTDTQYF. The CDR3 DNA follows: TGCAGTGCTAGAGGTGGGGGAGCTAGCGGGACAGATACGCAGTATTTT.

This clonotype was picked up one time. The chain links TRBV28 to TRBJ2-7; TRBD1 aligns across 9 bases. The closer fit of TRBJ2-5 to the DNA end suggests the J call may be wrong. Germline V lookup: CDR1 MDHEN, CDR2 SYDVKM. The CDR3 spans 15 residues. The CDR3 DNA is TGTGCCAGCAGTTTAGGGGACAGGGTCGGGGAGACCCAGTACTTC. This gives the protein CASSLGDRVGETQYF.

V usage is TRBV6-2 or TRBV6-3 and J usage is TRBJ1-2; D gene unclear. This CDR3 contains 13 residues. Per germline, CDR1 MNHEY and CDR2 SVGEGT. Trimming pared 2 bases from V and 5 bases from J, leaving 9 bases between. The CDR3 reads CASSYQAEYGYTF. DNA for the CDR3: TGTGCCAGCAGTTACCAGGCAGAGTATGGCTACACCTTC.

CDR3 region: CATSDFSSNQPQHF. CDR3 bases: TGTGCCACCAGTGATTTTTCCAGCAATCAGCCCCAGCATTTT. The J gene is TRBJ1-5, the V gene TRBV24-1, with D unresolved. The CDR3 extends over 14 amino acids. The ends were cut back, 1 base at V and 1 base at J, with 4 bases in the middle. Germline V gene sequence: CDR1 KGHDR, CDR2 SFDVKD.

This clonotype showed up just a few times. V gene TRBV3-1 combines with J gene TRBJ1-2; 7 nucleotides match TRBD1. The CDR3 covers 18 residues. Germline V gene data show CDR1 as LGHDT and CDR2 as YNNKEL (reference sequence). V shed 0 bases and J 1 base; nucleotides not matched to a gene: 11. DNA for the CDR3: TGTGCCAGCAGCCAAGAGCGCGCTGGGACAGTCTTTAACTATGGCTACACCTTC. Residues: CASSQERAGTVFNYGYTF.

CDR3 loop: CSAPGLTPVEQYF. DNA for the CDR3: TGCAGTGCCCCCGGGCTTACTCCAGTAGAGCAGTACTTC. The chain combines TRBV20-1 with TRBJ2-4, with D uncertain. Per the germline V gene, CDR1 is DFQATT and CDR2 is SNEGSKA (reference sequence). This CDR3 comprises 13 residues. Trimming cost V 6 bases and J 13 bases, with 22 bases left between them.

This chain uses TRBV12-5 with TRBJ2-1; 13 nucleotides align to TRBD2. CDR3 length: 18 amino acids. The germline V gene encodes CDR1 LGHNT and CDR2 FRNRAP. V trimming: 0 bases; J trimming: 6 bases; junction bases outside the gene matches: 8. CDR3: CASGLVGTSGNLGNEQFF. CDR3 in DNA: TGTGCTAGTGGTTTGGTAGGGACTAGCGGGAATTTAGGCAATGAGCAGTTCTTC.

The V call is TRBV12-3 or TRBV12-4, the J call TRBJ2-5, with a weak D call TRBD1 (6 bases). The CDR3 extends over 14 amino acids. The ends were cut back, 5 bases at V and 5 bases at J, with 15 bases in the middle. In DNA form, the CDR3 reads TGTGCCAGCAGTCTCGAGACAGGCGGCGAGACCCAGTACTTC. It is translated as CASSLETGGETQYF.

This clonotype was seen more than once but under ten times. The chain carries TRBV12-3 or TRBV12-4 and TRBJ2-3; 10 bases line up with TRBD2. V dropped 2 bases and J dropped 14; count of bases not matched to a gene: 10. CDR3 length: 14 residues. In nucleotides, the CDR3 is TGTGCCAGCAGTTTAACCCTCCTAGCGGGAGTCCGGTATTTT. Its translation: CASSLTLLAGVRYF.

This chain connects TRBV7-9 to TRBJ2-7, with 9 bases matching TRBD2. Trimming took 2 bases from V and 5 from J; bases not matched to a gene: 4. This CDR3 contains 14 residues. Germline-derived CDR1 and CDR2 are SEHNR and FQNEAQ (reference sequence). The CDR3 DNA follows: TGTGCCAGCAGCTTAATTAGCGGGAGCCACGAGCAGTACTTC. Translated: CASSLISGSHEQYF.

In its sample, this clonotype was seen once. This chain uses TRBV27 with TRBJ1-1; maybe TRBD1 (6 bases). Germline assignment: CDR1 MNHEY and CDR2 SMNVEV (reference sequence). Deletions cut 5 bases from V and 0 bases from J, with 16 bases between. The CDR3 spans 16 residues. CDR3: CASSPWTATLNTEAFF. The CDR3, as DNA: TGTGCCAGCAGTCCCTGGACAGCGACCTTGAACACTGAAGCTTTCTTT.

The chain joins TRBV5-1 to TRBJ2-7, with 9 bases fitting TRBD1. The V and J ends lost 4 bases and 5 bases, in that order; junction bases with no gene match: 7. The CDR3 runs to 14 residues. Germline CDR1 reads SGHRS; CDR2 reads YFSETQ. Here the CDR3 DNA reads TGCGCCAGCAGCGACCGGGACAGGGACCACGAGCAGTACTTC. It codes for CASSDRDRDHEQYF.

The rearrangement joins TRBV14 to TRBJ2-5, with a weak D call TRBD2 (6 bases). The J call could be wrong; TRBJ2-7 is a better fit for the DNA end. The CDR3 sequence is 14 residues long. In germline, CDR1 is SGHDN, CDR2 FVKESK. CDR3 amino acids: CASSQRLDKYEQYF. The CDR3 coding sequence is TGTGCCAGCAGCCAAAGACTAGATAAATACGAGCAGTACTTC.

The chain employs TRBV12-3 or TRBV12-4 and TRBJ2-5; TRBD2 agrees at 13 bases. The CDR3 has 16 amino acids. Unmatched junction bases numbered 7, after V lost 5 bases and J lost 4 bases. CDR3 protein: CASSLTSGGGRETQYF. DNA for the CDR3: TGTGCCAGCAGTCTCACTAGCGGGGGGGGTCGAGAGACCCAGTACTTC.

This clonotype was found a few times. This chain uses TRBV14 with TRBJ2-7; D is possibly TRBD2 (5 bases). Germline V lookup: CDR1 SGHDN, CDR2 FVKESK. The CDR3 has 17 residues. The V end was cut by 2 bases, the J end by 0 bases, with 17 bases between. The DNA for the CDR3 is TGTGCCAGCAGCCAAAGCCGGCCGGGATTGAGCTCCTACGAGCAGTACTTC. Protein sequence: CASSQSRPGLSSYEQYF.